A single sample is the source of the 11 T cell receptor beta chains below, sequenced in a study of beta chain features in type 1 diabetes. The investigators reverse transcribed all of the isolated RNA, so they sequenced expressed TCRB transcripts. Some clones are missing from TCRdb's copy, which holds only in-frame ones; the method was immunoSEQ multiplex PCR. The table lists roughly 300,000 clones, less than 9.5% of them singletons, with roughly 0.44% in the top ten. Sequencing was performed on central memory CD4+ T cells from blood. The receptor set was obtained from a woman between 18 and 29 years old in good health.

The V gene is TRBV9, the J gene TRBJ2-3; maybe TRBD2 (6 bases). The CDR3 has 14 residues. The V gene lost 4 bases and the J gene lost 4 bases, with 13 bases spanning the gap. Per germline, CDR1 SGDLS and CDR2 YYNGEE. CDR3 residues: CASSPRLVPDTQYF. DNA of the CDR3: TGTGCCAGCAGCCCCCGACTAGTCCCAGATACGCAGTATTTT.

The V and J genes are TRBV6-5 and TRBJ2-1; 7 bases fit TRBD1. Trimming removed 4 bases from V and 2 bases from J; junction bases left unmatched: 2. Germline V gene sequence: CDR1 MNHEY, CDR2 SVGAGI. The CDR3 length is 14 residues. This CDR3 is CASSLGTAYNEQFF. The CDR3 region has the DNA TGTGCCAGCAGTTTGGGGACAGCCTACAATGAGCAGTTCTTC.

A few counts support this clone. V usage is TRBV9 and J usage is TRBJ1-2, with D maybe TRBD1 (5 bases). The length of the CDR3 is 16 residues. Germline assignment: CDR1 SGDLS and CDR2 YYNGEE. Trimming removed 0 bases from V and 6 bases from J, with 18 bases in between. DNA of the CDR3: TGTGCCAGCAGCGTAGTATTCTCAGGGTCGGGGGATGGCTACACCTTC. Its translation: CASSVVFSGSGDGYTF.

This clone was detected a few times. This chain connects TRBV6-5 to TRBJ2-7, with D possibly being TRBD1 (5 bases). This CDR3 has 15 amino acids. Germline CDR1 reads MNHEY; CDR2 reads SVGAGI. Between the trimmed V and J ends, which lost 0 bases and 0 bases, there was a span of 9 bases. CDR3 in amino acids: CASSYSAGHSYEQYF. CDR3 coding DNA: TGTGCCAGCAGTTACTCGGCAGGGCACTCCTACGAGCAGTACTTC.

The chain couples TRBV28 to TRBJ1-5; D gene uncertain. The CDR3 consists of 14 residues. V shed 4 bases and J shed 0 bases, with 7 bases lying between them. The germline V gene has CDR1 MDHEN and CDR2 SYDVKM. Here the CDR3 DNA reads TGTGCCAGCAGTTCCCTATATAGCAATCAGCCCCAGCATTTT. Translated, it gives CASSSLYSNQPQHF.

This clone was detected a few times. Here the CDR3 DNA reads TGCGCCAGCAGCCCGGGACTAGCTTTCCGGGTGAGACAGTACGAGCAGTACTTC. It translates to CASSPGLAFRVRQYEQYF. The V gene is TRBV5-1, the J gene TRBJ2-7, with 9 bases lining up with TRBD2. Germline trimming cut 4 bases from V and 4 bases from J; bases unmatched to any gene: 18. There are 18 residues in the CDR3. CDR1 and CDR2 (germline): SGHRS, YFSETQ.

This clone was observed a handful of times. The CDR3 here is CASSRSGFTTYEQYF. CDR3 coding DNA: TGTGCCAGCAGTCGAAGCGGTTTTACGACCTACGAGCAGTACTTC. This rearrangement joins TRBV27 to TRBJ2-7; D perhaps matches TRBD2 (5 bases). V lost 5 bases and J 2 bases, leaving 16 bases between the germline ends. Germline V lookup: CDR1 MNHEY, CDR2 SMNVEV (reference sequence). This CDR3 comprises 15 residues.

In its sample, this clone was seen many times. The chain combines TRBV27 with TRBJ1-1; TRBD1 is a possible D gene (6 bases). The CDR3 extends over 16 amino acids. V lost 6 bases to trimming and J lost 4 bases, with 21 bases between them. The V gene's germline CDR1 is MNHEY and CDR2 SMNVEV (reference sequence). The CDR3, as DNA: TGTGCCAGCAGCTCTAGGGGGGGCGGAGGAGGCACTGAAGCTTTCTTT. Encoded protein: CASSSRGGGGGTEAFF.

This clone came up a few times. The chain uses TRBV4-2 and TRBJ1-5; D unresolved. Germline V gene data show CDR1 as LGHNA and CDR2 as YNFKEQ. Trimming pared 0 bases from V and 0 bases from J, leaving 15 bases between. This CDR3 comprises 18 residues. CDR3 residues: CASSQDLPRSYSNQPQHF. The CDR3 region has the DNA TGTGCCAGCAGCCAAGACCTGCCGCGCTCCTATAGCAATCAGCCCCAGCATTTT.

This clone occurred a few times. The sample contains more than one DNA sequence encoding this CDR3. The gene calls are TRBV20-1 and TRBJ1-1, with D possibly TRBD1 on 6 matching bases. The germline gives CDR1 DFQATT, CDR2 SNEGSKA (reference sequence). Trimming took off 5 bases at V and 7 bases at J, with 11 bases between the two ends. The CDR3 runs 11 residues. As DNA, the CDR3 is TGCAGTGCTTCGGGGGGCAGTGAAGCTTTCTTT. This encodes CSASGGSEAFF.

This rearrangement joins TRBV13 to TRBJ2-7; a possible D gene is TRBD1 (6 bases). The CDR3 has 12 amino acids. Trimming shortened V by 6 bases and J by 3 bases, and 9 bases separated the two germline ends. From germline, CDR1 is PRHDT and CDR2 FYEKMQ (reference sequence). The CDR3 region has the DNA TGTGCCAGCAGGGCGGACAGCTACGAGCAGTACTTC. Translating it yields CASRADSYEQYF.